This T cell receptor beta chain was found in a study of T cell responses to AZD1222 COVID-19 vaccine. Germline V gene sequence: CDR1 MNHEY, CDR2 SVGAGI. V lost 7 bases and J 8 bases, leaving 8 bases between the germline ends. The CDR3 is made up of 11 amino acids. Assay used: immunoSEQ multiplex PCR; TCRdb lists only in-frame clones, some missing. The table records more than 120,000 clones, about 92% of them present only once. About this clone: The antigen is unknown.

General observations from the study: Of the AZD1222 recipients, only 5 to 7 were seropositive at baseline. All repertoire sampling was performed exclusively after the peak T cell response. Most donors were white British and more were female, and clonal diversity was possibly underestimated.

The sequence came from an adult in good health. This chain connects TRBV6-5 to TRBJ1-4; D is unresolved. The sequencing used peripheral blood, collected on day 0 of AZD1222 vaccination. The CDR3 reads CASNNNEKLFF. The CDR3 DNA reads TGTGCCAGCAACAATAACGAAAAACTGTTTTTT.